This TCR beta chain derives from a study of blood T cell repertoires in COVID-19. Study in general: The study drew acute and convalescent COVID-19 samples from the United States, Italy and Spain. T cells, B-cell-depleted T cells, or PBMCs supplied cDNA or gDNA.

As originally analysed: Amplification of reference gene primers was used by the study to estimate nucleated cell counts. Measured with immunoSEQ multiplex PCR; TCRdb has only the in-frame clones, and not every one. The DNA was the basis for D and trimming; V, J and clone size are from that table. The sample consists of 31,000 or so clones, roughly nine tenths of them appearing once. Germline V gene sequence: CDR1 SGHAT, CDR2 FQNNGV. V gave up 6 bases and J gave up 8 bases, with 19 bases separating them. The CDR3 has 14 amino acids. V and J are TRBV11-2 and TRBJ1-2; possible D gene TRBD1, 6 bases. The sample taken for sequencing was peripheral blood. The source of this sequence is a man aged 80 or over with acute or convalescent COVID-19. Here the CDR3 reads CASSRQDGLGGYTF. The DNA of the CDR3 is TGTGCCAGCAGTCGACAGGACGGCCTCGGGGGCTACACCTTC.